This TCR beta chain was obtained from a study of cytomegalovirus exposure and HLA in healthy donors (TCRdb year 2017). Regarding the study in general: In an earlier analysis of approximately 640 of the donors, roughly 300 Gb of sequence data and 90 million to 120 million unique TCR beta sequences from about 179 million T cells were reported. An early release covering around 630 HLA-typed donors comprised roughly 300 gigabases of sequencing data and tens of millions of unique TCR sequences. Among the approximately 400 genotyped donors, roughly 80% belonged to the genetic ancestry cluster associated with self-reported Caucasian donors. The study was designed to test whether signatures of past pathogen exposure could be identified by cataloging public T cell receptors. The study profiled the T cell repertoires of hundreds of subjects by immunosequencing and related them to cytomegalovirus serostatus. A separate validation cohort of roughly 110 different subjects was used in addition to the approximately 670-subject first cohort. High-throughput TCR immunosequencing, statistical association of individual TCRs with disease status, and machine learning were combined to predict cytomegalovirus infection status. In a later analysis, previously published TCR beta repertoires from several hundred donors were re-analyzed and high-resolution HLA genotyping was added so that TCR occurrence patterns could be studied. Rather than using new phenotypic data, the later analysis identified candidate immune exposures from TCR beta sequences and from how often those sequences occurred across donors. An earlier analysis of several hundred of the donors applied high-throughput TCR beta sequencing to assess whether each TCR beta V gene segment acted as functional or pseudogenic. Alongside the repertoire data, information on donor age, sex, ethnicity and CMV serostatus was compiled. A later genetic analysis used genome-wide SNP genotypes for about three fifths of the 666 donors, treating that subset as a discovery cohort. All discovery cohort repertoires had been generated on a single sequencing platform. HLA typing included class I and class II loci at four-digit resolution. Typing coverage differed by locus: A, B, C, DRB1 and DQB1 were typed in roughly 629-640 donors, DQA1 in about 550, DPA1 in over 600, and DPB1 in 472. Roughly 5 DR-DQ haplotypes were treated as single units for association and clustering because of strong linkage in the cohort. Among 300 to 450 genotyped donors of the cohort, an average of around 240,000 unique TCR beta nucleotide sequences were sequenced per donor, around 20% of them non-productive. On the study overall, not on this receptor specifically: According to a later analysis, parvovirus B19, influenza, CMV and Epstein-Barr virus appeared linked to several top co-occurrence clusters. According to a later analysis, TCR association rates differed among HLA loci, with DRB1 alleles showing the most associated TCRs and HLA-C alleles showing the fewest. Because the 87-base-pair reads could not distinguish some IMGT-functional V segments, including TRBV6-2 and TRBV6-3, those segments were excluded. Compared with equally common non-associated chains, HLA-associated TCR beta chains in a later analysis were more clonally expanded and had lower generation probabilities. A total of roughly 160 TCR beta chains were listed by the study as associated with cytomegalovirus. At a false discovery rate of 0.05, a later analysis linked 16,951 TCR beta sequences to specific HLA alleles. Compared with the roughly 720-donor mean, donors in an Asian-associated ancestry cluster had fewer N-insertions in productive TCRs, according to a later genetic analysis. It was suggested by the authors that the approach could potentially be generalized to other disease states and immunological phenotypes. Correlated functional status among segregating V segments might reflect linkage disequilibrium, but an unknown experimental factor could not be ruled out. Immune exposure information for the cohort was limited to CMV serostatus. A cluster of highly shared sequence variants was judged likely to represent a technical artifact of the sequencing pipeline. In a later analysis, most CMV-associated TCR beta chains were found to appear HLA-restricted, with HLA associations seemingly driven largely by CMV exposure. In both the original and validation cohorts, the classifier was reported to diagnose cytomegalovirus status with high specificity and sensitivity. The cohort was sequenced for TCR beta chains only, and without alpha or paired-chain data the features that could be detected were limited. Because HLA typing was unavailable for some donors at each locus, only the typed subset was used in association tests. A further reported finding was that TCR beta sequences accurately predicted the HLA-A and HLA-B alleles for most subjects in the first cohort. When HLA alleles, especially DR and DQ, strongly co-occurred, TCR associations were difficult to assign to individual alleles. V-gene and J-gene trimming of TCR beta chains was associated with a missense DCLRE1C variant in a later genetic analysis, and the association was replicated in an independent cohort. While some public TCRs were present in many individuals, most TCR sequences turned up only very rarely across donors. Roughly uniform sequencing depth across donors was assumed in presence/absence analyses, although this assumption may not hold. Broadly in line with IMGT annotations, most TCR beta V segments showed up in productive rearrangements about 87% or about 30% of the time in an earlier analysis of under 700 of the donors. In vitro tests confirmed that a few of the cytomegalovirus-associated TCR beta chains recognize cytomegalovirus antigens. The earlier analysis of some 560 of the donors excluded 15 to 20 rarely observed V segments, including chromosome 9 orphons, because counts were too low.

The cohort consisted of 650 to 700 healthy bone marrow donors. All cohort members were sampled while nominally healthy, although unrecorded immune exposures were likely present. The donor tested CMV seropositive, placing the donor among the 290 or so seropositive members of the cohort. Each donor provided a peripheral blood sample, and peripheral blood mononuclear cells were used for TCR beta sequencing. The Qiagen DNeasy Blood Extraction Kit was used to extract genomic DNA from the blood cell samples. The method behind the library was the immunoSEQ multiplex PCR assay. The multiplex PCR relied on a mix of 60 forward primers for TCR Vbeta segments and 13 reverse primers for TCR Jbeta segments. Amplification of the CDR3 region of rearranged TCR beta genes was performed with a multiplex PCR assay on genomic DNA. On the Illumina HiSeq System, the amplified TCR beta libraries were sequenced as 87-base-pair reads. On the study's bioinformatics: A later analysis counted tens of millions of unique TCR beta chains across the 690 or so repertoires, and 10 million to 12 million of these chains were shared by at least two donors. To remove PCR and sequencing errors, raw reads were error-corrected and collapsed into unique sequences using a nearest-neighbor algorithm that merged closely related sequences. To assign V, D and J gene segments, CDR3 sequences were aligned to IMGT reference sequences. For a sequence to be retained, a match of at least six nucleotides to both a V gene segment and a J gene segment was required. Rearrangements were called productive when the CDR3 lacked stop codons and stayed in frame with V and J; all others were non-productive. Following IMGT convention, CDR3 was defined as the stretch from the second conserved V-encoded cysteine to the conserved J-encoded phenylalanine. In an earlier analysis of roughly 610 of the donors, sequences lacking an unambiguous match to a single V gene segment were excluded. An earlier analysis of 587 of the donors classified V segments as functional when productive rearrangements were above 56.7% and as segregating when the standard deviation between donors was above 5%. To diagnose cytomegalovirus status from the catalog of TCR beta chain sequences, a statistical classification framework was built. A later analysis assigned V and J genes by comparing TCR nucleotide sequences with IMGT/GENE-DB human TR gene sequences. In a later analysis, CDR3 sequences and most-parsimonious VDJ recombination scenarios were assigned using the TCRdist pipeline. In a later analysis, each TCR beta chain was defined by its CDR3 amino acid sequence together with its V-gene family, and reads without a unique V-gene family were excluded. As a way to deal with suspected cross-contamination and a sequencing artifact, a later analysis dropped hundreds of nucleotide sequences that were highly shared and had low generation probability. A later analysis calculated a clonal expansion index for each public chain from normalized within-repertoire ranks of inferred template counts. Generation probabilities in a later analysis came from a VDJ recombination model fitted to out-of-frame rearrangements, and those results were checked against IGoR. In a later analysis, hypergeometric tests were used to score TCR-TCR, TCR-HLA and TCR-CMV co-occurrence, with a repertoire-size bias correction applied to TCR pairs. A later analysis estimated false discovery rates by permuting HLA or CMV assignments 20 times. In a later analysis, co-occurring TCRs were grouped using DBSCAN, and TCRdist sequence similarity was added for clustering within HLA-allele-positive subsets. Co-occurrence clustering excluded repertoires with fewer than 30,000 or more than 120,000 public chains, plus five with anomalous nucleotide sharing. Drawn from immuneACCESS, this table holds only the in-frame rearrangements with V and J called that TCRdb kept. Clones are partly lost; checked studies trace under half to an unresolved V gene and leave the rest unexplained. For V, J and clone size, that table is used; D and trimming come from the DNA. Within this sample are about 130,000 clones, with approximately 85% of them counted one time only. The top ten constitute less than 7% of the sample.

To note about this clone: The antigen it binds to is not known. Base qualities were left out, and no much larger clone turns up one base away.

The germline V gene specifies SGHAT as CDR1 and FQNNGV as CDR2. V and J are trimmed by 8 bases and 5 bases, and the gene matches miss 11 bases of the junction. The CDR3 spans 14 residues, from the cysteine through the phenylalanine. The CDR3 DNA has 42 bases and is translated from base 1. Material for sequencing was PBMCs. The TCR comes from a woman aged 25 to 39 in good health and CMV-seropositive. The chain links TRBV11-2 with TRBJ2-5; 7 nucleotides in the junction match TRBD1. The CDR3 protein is CASGETRGIETQYF. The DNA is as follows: TGTGCCAGCGGGGAGACCAGGGGGATTGAGACCCAGTACTTC.